Presented here are 5 T cell receptor beta chains from one specimen sequenced in a study of blood T cell repertoires in COVID-19. This table comes from immunoSEQ multiplex PCR, and its TCRdb copy is limited to in-frame clones, with some not included. The repertoire holds over 200,000 clones, with roughly 76% as singletons. The sample was peripheral blood. These receptors all stem from a human donor in a cohort sampled during active COVID-19.

This chain joins TRBV5-4 and TRBJ2-7; D is ambiguous. Germline CDR1 and CDR2: SGHNT and YYREEE (reference sequence). The CDR3 is 13 amino acids. Trimming pared 3 bases from V and 2 bases from J, leaving 9 bases between. The CDR3 coding sequence is TGTGCCAGCAGCTCCGACAAGCCCTACGAGCAGTACTTC. This gives the protein CASSSDKPYEQYF.

The chain employs TRBV9 and TRBJ1-6; 9 nucleotides align to TRBD1. The CDR3 loop spans 14 amino acids. V lost 4 bases to trimming and J lost 9 bases; unmatched junction nucleotides: 5. Germline assignment: CDR1 SGDLS and CDR2 YYNGEE. The CDR3 DNA reads TGTGCCAGCAGCCGGGACAGGGTTTTTTCACCCCTCCACTTT. Translating gives CASSRDRVFSPLHF.

V and J are TRBV9 and TRBJ2-7; no clear D. Trimming removed 1 base at V and 0 bases at J, with 11 bases between. This CDR3 has 15 amino acids. CDR1 and CDR2 (germline): SGDLS, YYNGEE. In DNA, the CDR3 is TGTGCCAGCAGCGTAAGTTTACAGTCCTCCTACGAGCAGTACTTC. Protein product: CASSVSLQSSYEQYF.

V usage is TRBV9 and J usage is TRBJ1-4, with 8 bases aligning to TRBD1. V dropped 6 bases and J dropped 5; count of bases not matched to a gene: 6. Germline values: CDR1 SGDLS, CDR2 YYNGEE. CDR3 length: 14 amino acids. The CDR3 spells CASTPGGGNEKLFF. The CDR3 nucleotides read TGTGCCAGCACCCCAGGGGGCGGAAATGAAAAACTGTTTTTT.

This clone was seen a few times. J is TRBJ2-2 and V is TRBV7-2; weak D call: TRBD2 (6 bases). Trimming took off 7 bases at V and 0 bases at J, with 9 bases between the two ends. This CDR3 spans 14 amino acids. Germline V gene lookup returns CDR1 SGHTA and CDR2 FQGNSA. The CDR3 DNA is TGTGCCAGCACGCCGGGGGCGAACACCGGGGAGCTGTTTTTT. This sequence encodes CASTPGANTGELFF.